A single sample gave rise to the 21 T cell receptor beta chains below, sequenced in a study of T cells in Graves' hyperthyroidism and ophthalmopathy. There were TCR beta CDR3 regions amplified from RNA transcripts. With the HTBI primer set, the TCR CDR3 went through a first round of RT-PCR. TCRdb analysed the multiplex PCR reads with MiXCR anew, one entry per CDR3 protein. Counted here are 450,000 to 650,000 distinct CDR3 sequences, roughly a sixth occurring once; the ten biggest clones make up approximately 15%. The sample consisted of blood. The receptors originated from a woman between 18 and 30 years old with Graves' ophthalmopathy.

This clonotype appeared many times. The J gene is TRBJ1-4, the V gene TRBV18, with D hard to call. CDR1 KGHSH and CDR2 LQKENI come from the germline V gene. This CDR3 has 18 residues. V lost 0 bases to trimming and J lost 2 bases, with 16 bases between them. CDR3 protein: CASSPPDIPSSTNEKLFF. CDR3 nucleotides: TGTGCCAGCTCACCACCTGATATCCCATCGAGCACTAATGAAAAACTGTTTTTT.

Ten or more counts support this clonotype. The V gene is TRBV27, the J gene TRBJ2-1; the match to TRBD1 covers 7 bases. Germline V gene sequence: CDR1 MNHEY, CDR2 SMNVEV (reference sequence). The CDR3 sequence is 15 residues long. V was pared by 6 bases and J by 5 bases, with 10 bases of the junction left unmatched. CDR3 in amino acids: CASSKAWTGDNEQFF. The CDR3, as DNA: TGTGCCAGCAGCAAAGCGTGGACAGGAGACAATGAGCAGTTCTTC.

The rearrangement uses TRBV6-1 and TRBJ2-7; 8 bases match TRBD1. CDR1 and CDR2 from the germline V gene are MNHNS and SASEGT. The CDR3 loop spans 14 amino acids. J was trimmed by 5 bases and V by 3 bases; bases with no gene match: 6. The CDR3 loop reads CASSDLTGVNEQYF. The CDR3 DNA reads TGTGCCAGCAGTGACCTGACAGGGGTCAACGAGCAGTACTTC.

The rearrangement joins TRBV10-3 to TRBJ1-1, with a weak D call TRBD1 (6 bases). The CDR3 sequence is 14 residues long. Germline V lookup: CDR1 ENHRY, CDR2 SYGVKD. V lost 3 bases and J 0 bases, leaving 8 bases between the germline ends. CDR3 DNA: TGTGCCATCAGTGAAGGGGGGATGAACACTGAAGCTTTCTTT. It translates to CAISEGGMNTEAFF.

This clonotype was counted ten times or more. The chain is built from TRBV5-1 and TRBJ2-2; D uncertain. Trimming stripped 4 bases from V and 1 base from J, with 8 bases between. The CDR3 runs to 14 residues. CDR1 is SGHRS and CDR2 is YFSETQ in the germline V gene. The CDR3 loop reads CASSRTVNTGELFF. The CDR3 nucleotides are TGCGCCAGCAGCCGGACGGTGAACACCGGGGAGCTGTTTTTT.

Comment on this clonotype: A much more abundant neighbour one base away suggests this may be a read error. The chain combines TRBV12-5 with TRBJ1-1, with D perhaps TRBD1 (5 bases). In germline, CDR1 is LGHNT, CDR2 FRNRAP. The CDR3 covers 13 residues. V was clipped by 1 base and J by 6 bases, with 9 bases between them. CDR3 residues: CASGLGGGPEAFF. CDR3 nucleotides: TGTGCTAGTGGTTTGGGTGGGGGACCTGAAGCTTTCTTT.

The chain recombines TRBV7-6 with TRBJ1-6, with 9 bases identical to TRBD1. J was trimmed by 8 bases and V by 1 base; bases with no gene match: 6. In germline, CDR1 is SGHVS, CDR2 FNYEAQ. The CDR3 length is 16 residues. The CDR3 DNA reads TGTGCCAGCAGCTTAGAACCGGGACAGGGCCATTCACCCCTCCACTTT. This sequence encodes CASSLEPGQGHSPLHF.

The chain carries TRBV20-1 and TRBJ2-2, with TRBD2 identical over 8 bases. J was trimmed by 1 base and V by 0 bases; bases with no gene match: 1. This CDR3 is 15 amino acids long. Per germline, CDR1 DFQATT and CDR2 SNEGSKA (reference sequence). The CDR3 reads CSARDSGKNTGELFF. The CDR3 nucleotides read TGCAGTGCTAGAGATAGCGGGAAGAACACCGGGGAGCTGTTTTTT.

This clonotype was seen repeatedly, ten times or more. The J gene is TRBJ2-7, the V gene TRBV6-1, with unresolved D. Germline-derived CDR1 and CDR2 are MNHNS and SASEGT. The V end was cut by 1 base, the J end by 0 bases, with 10 bases between. The CDR3 covers 15 residues. CDR3 in DNA: TGTGCCAGCAGTGAAGTAAGCGAGAGCTCCTACGAGCAGTACTTC. It codes for CASSEVSESSYEQYF.

This clonotype was recorded at least ten times. This chain joins TRBV11-2 and TRBJ2-1; 8 bases are a match to TRBD2. The J segment lost 1 base and the V segment lost 7 bases, leaving 6 bases of the junction unmatched. The CDR3 runs to 15 residues. Germline V lookup: CDR1 SGHAT, CDR2 FQNNGV. CDR3 bases: TGTGCCAGCACGGGACTAGTGGTTTCCTACAATGAGCAGTTCTTC. Its protein product is CASTGLVVSYNEQFF.

J is TRBJ2-1 and V is TRBV6-2 or TRBV6-3; TRBD2 aligns across 9 bases. The CDR3 spans 18 residues. V lost 2 bases and J lost 10; bases outside the gene matches: 18. The germline CDR1 and CDR2 sequences are MNHEY and SVGEGT. The CDR3 region has the DNA TGTGCCAGCAGTTACACCCAGATTCTCCTAGCGGGATTATTGGAGCAGTTCTTC. Residues: CASSYTQILLAGLLEQFF.

This chain links TRBV11-2 with TRBJ1-5; no firm D call. Trimming stripped 6 bases from V and 3 bases from J, with 18 bases between. There are 16 residues in the CDR3. Germline assignment: CDR1 SGHAT and CDR2 FQNNGV. DNA for the CDR3: TGTGCCAGCAGTAAACATATCGTGGGTTACAATCAGCCCCAGCATTTT. Amino acids: CASSKHIVGYNQPQHF.

This clonotype was seen a handful of times. V is TRBV19 and J is TRBJ1-3, with D possibly matching TRBD1 (6 bases). Trimming took 7 bases from V and 4 from J, leaving 8 bases between them. CDR3 length: 12 residues. Germline-derived CDR1 and CDR2 are LNHDA and SQIVND (reference sequence). The CDR3 loop reads CASTGQGNTIYF. CDR3 coding DNA: TGTGCCAGTACGGGACAAGGAAACACCATATATTTT.

This clonotype came up many times. This chain links TRBV2 with TRBJ1-2; 7 bases fit TRBD1. This CDR3 contains 13 residues. CDR1 is SNHLY and CDR2 is FYNNEI in the germline V gene. The trim removed 6 bases at V and 7 bases at J, leaving 8 bases unmatched. The CDR3 region has the DNA TGTGCCAGCAGCGTACCGGGACAGTCTGGCTACACCTTC. Its translation is CASSVPGQSGYTF. Based on the CDR3 plus reference TRBV2 and TRBJ1-2, the full variable domain is EPEVTQTPSHQVTQMGQEVILRCVPISNHLYFYWYRQILGQKVEFLVSFYNNEISEKSEIFDDQFSVERPDGSNFTLKIRSTKLEDSAMYFCASSVPGQSGYTFGSGTRLTVV.

This clonotype was recorded at least ten times. The rearrangement links TRBV7-2 to TRBJ1-1; 8 bases match TRBD1. This CDR3 region has 14 residues. Germline CDR1 is SGHTA and CDR2 is FQGNSA. Trimming removed 6 bases from V and 5 bases from J; junction bases left unmatched: 8. CDR3 sequence reads: CASRFDRGGTEAFF. CDR3 DNA: TGTGCCAGCAGATTTGACAGGGGCGGGACTGAAGCTTTCTTT.

The sample holds many counts of this clonotype. The chain joins TRBV2 to TRBJ2-1; TRBD2 is a possible D gene (6 bases). V was cut by 7 bases and J by 0 bases, with 13 bases left in between. Looked up from germline, CDR1 is SNHLY and CDR2 is FYNNEI. The length of the CDR3 is 15 residues. CDR3 loop: CASKAGGSSYNEQFF. Written as DNA, the CDR3 is TGTGCCAGCAAAGCGGGTGGAAGCTCCTACAATGAGCAGTTCTTC.

This chain links TRBV4-1 with TRBJ2-1, with 10 bases lining up with TRBD1. Germline V gene sequence: CDR1 MGHRA, CDR2 YSYEKL. The CDR3 consists of 16 residues. V lost 3 bases, J lost 4 bases, and 6 bases stayed unmatched. This CDR3 reads CASSQGLGQGYNEQFF. In DNA form, the CDR3 reads TGCGCCAGCAGCCAGGGTTTGGGACAGGGGTACAATGAGCAGTTCTTC.

This clonotype was picked up many times. The V gene is TRBV20-1, the J gene TRBJ2-1; TRBD2 matches 12 bases. Germline V gene data show CDR1 as DFQATT and CDR2 as SNEGSKA (reference sequence). The CDR3 is 19 amino acids. V shed 0 bases and J 3 bases; nucleotides not matched to a gene: 12. The CDR3 DNA reads as TGCAGTGCTAGAGACGAAACAGGACTAGCGGGAATAAACTACAATGAGCAGTTCTTC. Translation: CSARDETGLAGINYNEQFF.

V is TRBV20-1 and J is TRBJ1-5; a weak D match, TRBD1 (6 bases). V was trimmed by 0 bases and J by 7 bases, leaving 16 bases between them. This CDR3 is built from 15 residues. CDR1 and CDR2 (germline): DFQATT, SNEGSKA (reference sequence). The CDR3 DNA sequence: TGCAGTGCTAGAGACGCCGTAGTCGGGGGCCAGCCCCAGCATTTT. This encodes CSARDAVVGGQPQHF.

This clonotype has only a few counts. This rearrangement joins TRBV12-3 or TRBV12-4 to TRBJ2-3; either TRBD1 or TRBD2 may supply D (5 bases each). CDR3 length: 14 residues. Trimming left V 6 bases short and J 2 bases short, with 12 bases between. Here the CDR3 DNA reads TGTGCCAGCAGACCGGGACCAAACACAGATACGCAGTATTTT. Translation: CASRPGPNTDTQYF.

This clonotype was found once. The chain employs TRBV20-1 and TRBJ2-5; D remains ambiguous. Trimming pared 6 bases from V and 2 bases from J, leaving 13 bases between. The CDR3 runs to 13 residues. Germline loops: CDR1 DFQATT, CDR2 SNEGSKA (reference sequence). CDR3 coding DNA: TGCAGTGCAAGAAGGAAGGGTCAAGAGACCCAGTACTTC. This codes for CSARRKGQETQYF.